The rows below give T cell receptor beta chains drawn from one sample of a study of blood T cell repertoires in COVID-19. Clones were sequenced by immunoSEQ multiplex PCR, and TCRdb holds only the in-frame ones, with some missing. The sample contains some 140,000 clones, about 90% of which appear only once. Sequencing input: peripheral blood. Receptors were obtained from a man aged 45-60 years with active COVID-19. Each CDR3 is given with its conserved first and last residue. The D gene is left open where the match is weak. Expanded clones get a size class; other rows say once, few or many, or leave the size out.

- | - | TRBJ1-1 | TRBV5-6 | TGTGCCAGCAGCCGCGGGCCAGACACTGAAGCTTTCTTT | CASSRGPDTEAFF
- | - | TRBJ2-7 | TRBV21-1 | TGTGCCAGCAGCAAAGTAATTAGAGAGGAAAAAGATTACGAGCAGTACTTC | CASSKVIREEKDYEQYF
- | TRBD1 | TRBJ2-7 | TRBV30 | TGTGCCTGGAGTCCTCGTACGTCAGGGACAGGGGGGGGATACGAGCAGTACTTC | CAWSPRTSGTGGGYEQYF
- | - | TRBJ1-1 | TRBV5-1 | TGCGCCAGCAGCTTAACCGCCGGCGGGAGGAACACTGAAGCTTTCTTT | CASSLTAGGRNTEAFF
- | - | TRBJ2-3 | TRBV2 | TGTGCCAGCAGTGACCAGGACTGGATGAGCACAGATACGCAGTATTTT | CASSDQDWMSTDTQYF
- | - | TRBJ2-7 | TRBV5-1 | TGCGCCAGCAGCTTCAGGCCGGGAGCGCAGGGCTACGAGCAGTACTTC | CASSFRPGAQGYEQYF
- | - | TRBJ1-6 | TRBV27 | TGTGCCAGCAGTTCCCCGTCCACAACAGGCGTAGGGTCACCCCTCCACTTT | CASSSPSTTGVGSPLHF
- | TRBD2 | TRBJ2-5 | TRBV5-1 | TGCGCCAGCAGCTTAGAGACTACCCCGGGAGGGACCCAGTACTTC | CASSLETTPGGTQYF
many | TRBD2 | TRBJ2-7 | TRBV4-1 | TGCGCCAGCAGCCAGGGTAGAACTAGCGTCTACGAGCAGTACTTC | CASSQGRTSVYEQYF
- | - | TRBJ2-2 | TRBV6-5 | TGTGCCAGCAGTTTTACCTTTGGGCAAACCGGGGAGCTGTTTTTT | CASSFTFGQTGELFF
- | - | TRBJ2-7 | TRBV4-2 | TGTGCCAGCAGCCAAGCCCTTGGGGGGGCCTCCGAGCAGTACTTC | CASSQALGGASEQYF
- | - | TRBJ2-7 | TRBV4-1 | TGCGCCAGCAGCCAAGCGTCCCACGAGCAGTACTTC | CASSQASHEQYF
- | TRBD2 | TRBJ2-5 | TRBV2 | TGTGCCAGCAGGAGGTGGACTAGCGGGGGGCCAGTAGAGACCCAGTACTTC | CASRRWTSGGPVETQYF
- | - | TRBJ2-3 | TRBV4-3 | TGCGCCAGCAGCCAGGAGCTCATAGATACGCAGTATTTT | CASSQELIDTQYF
once | TRBD2 | TRBJ2-1 | TRBV2 | TGTGCCAGCAGTGAATGGCGGGGGGTCTCCTACAATGAGCAGTTCTTC | CASSEWRGVSYNEQFF
once | - | TRBJ2-5 | TRBV5-8 | TGTGCCAGCAGCTTCGGTAGAACAGCACCTCAAGAGACCCAGTACTTC | CASSFGRTAPQETQYF
few | - | TRBJ1-2 | TRBV7-2 | TGTGCCAGCAGCTTAGGGGTAGGGACATACGGCTACACCTTC | CASSLGVGTYGYTF
- | - | TRBJ2-5 | TRBV14 | TGTGCCAGCAGCCAAGATCCAGGGTCCTTGGGGACCCAGTACTTC | CASSQDPGSLGTQYF
- | - | TRBJ1-6 | TRBV30 | TGTGCCTGGGCGGGACACCACAATTCACCCCTCCACTTT | CAWAGHHNSPLHF
- | - | TRBJ1-2 | TRBV11-1 | TGTGCCAGCAGGAATCCCGGCGACAGCTCTCCTGCTATCTACACCTTC | CASRNPGDSSPAIYTF
- | - | TRBJ2-5 | TRBV12-3/TRBV12-4 | TGTGCCAGCAGCTCGACAGGAAAGGAGACCCAGTACTTC | CASSSTGKETQYF
- | TRBD2 | TRBJ2-3 | TRBV11-2 | TGTGCCAGCAGCTTAGCGGGGGGACTTACAGATACGCAGTATTTT | CASSLAGGLTDTQYF
- | - | TRBJ1-3 | TRBV9 | TGTGCCAGCAGCGTAGAGACAAGTGGAAACACCATATATTTT | CASSVETSGNTIYF
- | TRBD1 | TRBJ2-3 | TRBV29-1 | TGCAGCGCTAGGCCGGGACAGGGAAACGATACGCAGTATTTT | CSARPGQGNDTQYF
- | TRBD1 | TRBJ1-5 | TRBV19 | TGTGCCAGTAGTTCCAGCCCCCAGGGGGCCGTTCAGCCCCAGCATTTT | CASSSSPQGAVQPQHF
few | TRBD1 | TRBJ1-2 | TRBV7-2 | TGTGCCAGCAGCCCCGGTTCCGGACAGGGCTATGGCTACACCTTC | CASSPGSGQGYGYTF
- | TRBD1 | TRBJ1-2 | TRBV15 | TGTGCCACCAGCAGTCCGGGACAGGGATATGGCTACACCTTC | CATSSPGQGYGYTF
- | TRBD1 | TRBJ2-1 | TRBV4-3 | TGCGCCAGCAGCCATAGGATTTGGACAGGGGGCAATGAGCAGTTCTTC | CASSHRIWTGGNEQFF
- | - | TRBJ1-6 | TRBV2 | TGTGCCAGCAGTGAAAACGGCAGGGCGGGGAGTTCACCCCTCCACTTT | CASSENGRAGSSPLHF
- | TRBD1 | TRBJ2-1 | TRBV18 | TGTGCCAGCTCACCGGGACAGGGGGTGTACAATGAGCAGTTCTTC | CASSPGQGVYNEQFF
- | TRBD1 | TRBJ2-1 | TRBV7-9 | TGTGCCAGCAGCTCCTACAGGGGGCGCGGGTTTAATGAGCAGTTCTTC | CASSSYRGRGFNEQFF
- | - | TRBJ2-3 | TRBV24-1 | TGTGCCACCAGTGATCCTACTACAGGGCGAGATACGCAGTATTTT | CATSDPTTGRDTQYF